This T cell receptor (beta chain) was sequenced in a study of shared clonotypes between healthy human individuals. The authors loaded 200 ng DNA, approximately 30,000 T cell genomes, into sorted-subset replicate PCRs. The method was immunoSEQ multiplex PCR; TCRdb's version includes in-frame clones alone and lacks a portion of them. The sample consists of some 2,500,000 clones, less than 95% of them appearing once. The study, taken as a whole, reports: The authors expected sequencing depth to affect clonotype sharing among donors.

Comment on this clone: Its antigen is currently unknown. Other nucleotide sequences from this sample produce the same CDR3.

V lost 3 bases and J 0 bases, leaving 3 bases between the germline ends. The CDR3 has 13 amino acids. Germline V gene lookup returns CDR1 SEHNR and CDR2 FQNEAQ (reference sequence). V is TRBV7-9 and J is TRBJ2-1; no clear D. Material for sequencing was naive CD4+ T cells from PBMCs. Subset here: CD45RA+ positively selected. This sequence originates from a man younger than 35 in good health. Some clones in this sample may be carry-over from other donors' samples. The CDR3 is CASSLSSYNEQFF. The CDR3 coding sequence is TGTGCCAGCAGCTTGAGCTCCTACAATGAGCAGTTCTTC.